The 8 T cell receptor beta chains in this list originate from one sample, sequenced in a study of blood T cell repertoires in COVID-19. TCRdb's table, derived via immunoSEQ multiplex PCR, lists solely in-frame clones and lacks some. In the table there are some 62,000 clones, approximately 80% of which are singletons. The material sequenced was PBMCs or T cells enriched from blood (not recorded which). These receptors all stem from a woman aged 40 to 49 with acute COVID-19.

The chain recombines TRBV6-4 with TRBJ2-1; 7 bases align to TRBD1. CDR1 and CDR2 (germline): MRHNA, SNTAGT. V lost 2 bases to trimming and J lost 2 bases; unmatched junction nucleotides: 6. CDR3 size: 16 residues. The CDR3 spells CASSDEGAGTYNEQFF. The DNA of the CDR3 is TGTGCCAGCAGTGACGAGGGGGCCGGAACCTACAATGAGCAGTTCTTC.

The chain is built from TRBV2 and TRBJ2-6; tentatively, D is TRBD2 (5 bases). This CDR3 spans 14 amino acids. Germline V lookup: CDR1 SNHLY, CDR2 FYNNEI. Trimming pared 11 bases from V and 4 bases from J, leaving 15 bases between. The CDR3 DNA reads as TGTGCCTCCCACGGGAATCCCGGGGCCAACGTCCTGACTTTC. Its translation is CASHGNPGANVLTF.

The chain couples TRBV3-1 (or the pseudogene TRBV3-2) to TRBJ2-1, with TRBD2 matching 11 bases. Losses at the gene ends were 0 bases for V and 12 bases for J; bases not matched to a gene: 4. Germline CDR1 LGHDT, CDR2 YNNKEL (reference sequence). The CDR3 covers 14 residues. The chain's CDR3 is CASSQEKGLAGQFF. The CDR3, as DNA: TGTGCCAGCAGCCAAGAAAAAGGACTAGCGGGGCAGTTCTTC.

V gene TRBV5-1 combines with J gene TRBJ2-3, with 7 positions matching TRBD1. J was trimmed by 0 bases and V by 5 bases; bases with no gene match: 6. From germline, CDR1 is SGHRS and CDR2 YFSETQ. The CDR3 sequence is 15 residues long. The CDR3 DNA follows: TGCGCCAGCAGGCCGGGGACAGTGAGCACAGATACGCAGTATTTT. Protein sequence: CASRPGTVSTDTQYF.

The chain recombines TRBV5-1 with TRBJ2-3; 9 nucleotides line up with TRBD1. Trimming at V came to 3 bases and at J to 3 bases, leaving 11 bases not matched to a gene. Per germline, CDR1 SGHRS and CDR2 YFSETQ. This CDR3 spans 17 amino acids. The CDR3 coding sequence is TGCGCCAGCAGCTCTACGTCGAGACAGGGGGGGACAGATACGCAGTATTTT. It encodes CASSSTSRQGGTDTQYF.

The rearrangement links TRBV5-1 to TRBJ2-7, with D possibly TRBD2 on 5 matching bases. Trimming cost V 4 bases and J 3 bases, with 17 bases left between them. The CDR3 has 15 residues. Germline loops: CDR1 SGHRS, CDR2 YFSETQ. CDR3: CASSGTGNFHYEQYV. The DNA of the CDR3 is TGCGCCAGCAGCGGAACCGGGAACTTTCACTACGAGCAGTACGTC.

In its sample, this clone was seen once. V usage is TRBV28 and J usage is TRBJ1-5; TRBD1 might be the D (5 bases). The CDR3 length is 15 residues. V was shortened by 10 bases and J by 2 bases, with 18 bases between the two germline ends. Germline CDR1 MDHEN, CDR2 SYDVKM. CDR3 in DNA: TGTGCCACCTACGTAGGGACTACGGGCAATCAGCCCCAGCATTTT. Translated: CATYVGTTGNQPQHF.

This clone was seen only a few times. J is TRBJ1-5 and V is TRBV27; a weak D match, TRBD1 (6 bases). The CDR3 is made up of 15 amino acids. V gave up 7 bases and J gave up 7 bases, with 20 bases separating them. CDR1 MNHEY and CDR2 SMNVEV come from the germline V gene (reference sequence). The CDR3 nucleotides are TGTGCCAGCAAAGACTACAGGGAAATCGGCCAGCCCCAGCATTTT. This translates into CASKDYREIGQPQHF.